This record covers a single T cell receptor beta chain. This receptor's antigen is unknown. Base qualities are not recorded, but no much larger clone differs from it by a single base. What this sample's time point label stands for: about 28 days (+/-7) after the second vaccine dose. Taken with the paper, the label for treatment or condition translates to: meningococcal conjugate vaccine given as trial control. Vaccinee samples came from UK trials COV001 and COV002, including a single-blind randomized controlled phase 2/3 trial of AZD1222 (ChAdOx1 nCoV-19) in healthy adults. For TCRbeta chain sequencing, PBMC samples from trial participants were taken at day 0 and at day 28 after the second dose. The CDR3 regions of human TCRbeta chains were analyzed by immunosequencing. The authors' pipeline ran thus. TCRs in the repertoires were compared against a reference library of SARS-CoV-2-specific TCRs that had been generated with the MIRA antigen-specificity platform. Breadth was defined as the fraction of unique TCRs that were SARS-CoV-2-associated. Depth was defined as the fraction of total T cells that were SARS-CoV-2-associated. Each spike-specific TCR was assigned to its reactive spike region and to a CD4 or CD8 class using the MIRA data. Log10-transformed breadth and depth values were compared by one-way ANOVA with Sidak's multiple comparisons tests. In TCRdb, the immuneACCESS table is reduced to in-frame sequences with V and J assigned. These tables do not hold every clone; where another copy was compared, an unresolved V gene accounts for under half, and the others remain unexplained. Clonal size and the V and J genes are those of that table, whereas D and trimming came from the DNA. Present in this sample are around 130,000 clones, roughly nine tenths of which were seen just once. The biggest ten clones account for roughly 7.5% of the sample.

The data were obtained in a study of T cell responses to AZD1222 COVID-19 vaccine (dated by TCRdb to about 2021). The study in broad terms: TCR sequencing covered some 240 trial participants: 200 to 220 given two doses of AZD1222 and 26 given two doses of MenACWY control vaccine. Trial participants were enrolled by age into 18-55, 56-69 and 70-plus year subgroups, with about 150, 28 and 57 TCR-sequenced participants respectively.

The junction shows trimming of 5 bases on V and 8 bases on J, plus 12 bases between the germline ends. The germline V gene (reference sequence) yields DFQATT for CDR1 and SNEGSKA for CDR2. Inclusive of the bounding cysteine and phenylalanine, the CDR3 is 11 residues long. Only CDR3 DNA is held: 33 bases, read in frame from base 1. The paper's findings and limits, for the study overall: The whole spike protein was spanned by vaccine-associated CD4 TCRs, and dominant responses were seen in regions 160-218 and 743-854. Participants were mostly white British and included more females than males, and it was suggested by the authors that clonal diversity may have been underestimated. In the small 56-69-year group, the increase in depth fell short of significance, most likely because of low power. Conclusions about previously exposed vaccinees are limited because only six or seven AZD1222 recipients were SARS-CoV-2 seropositive at baseline. Nearly half of unique spike-specific TCRs reportedly recognized epitopes outside regions mutated in the B.1.351 and B.1.1.7 variants. After two AZD1222 doses, both the breadth and the depth of spike-specific TCRs were significantly higher than at day 0 and than in MenACWY recipients. Because no day 14 peak-response samples were available, the repertoires could be characterized only after the peak T cell response.

The chain is encoded by TRBV20-1 joined to TRBJ1-2; the D region possibly corresponds to TRBD1 (6 bases align). Sequencing was performed on peripheral blood, taken 28 days after the second dose of the MenACWY control vaccine. The source is an adult who received the MenACWY meningococcal vaccine as a control. The CDR3 here reads CSAPTDSGYTF. The nucleotides are TGCAGTGCTCCCACGGACAGCGGCTACACCTTC.